This T cell receptor beta chain was retrieved from a study of T cell responses to AZD1222 COVID-19 vaccine. The assay was immunoSEQ multiplex PCR, and TCRdb's table has in-frame clones only and misses some. Seen here are around 200,000 clones, around 90% observed once, and the top ten hold around 0.5%. This clone occurred a few times. The antigen remains undetermined. Study-wide results and caveats: A reported finding is that nearly half of spike-specific TCRs target unmutated variant regions. Spike was spanned by vaccine-associated CD4 TCRs, with dominance at 160-218 and 743-854. Among the donors, most were white British and more were female, and clonal diversity was possibly underestimated.

Germline V CDR1 and CDR2: MRHNA, SNTAGT. With V trimmed by 3 bases and J by 7 bases, 4 bases remained unmatched. The CDR3 spans 15 residues. Sequenced material: peripheral blood, taken on day 0 of AZD1222 vaccination. J is TRBJ1-6 and V is TRBV6-4, with TRBD1 identical over 9 bases. The source is an adult in good health. This CDR3 reads CASSERDRENSPLHF. CDR3 nucleotide sequence: TGTGCCAGCAGTGAAAGGGACAGGGAAAATTCACCCCTCCACTTT.